Following are 10 T cell receptor beta chains from one sample sequenced in a study of blood T cells in healthy people across ages. Sample-barcoded 5' priming and a J-beta primer mix drove a second PCR of about 6 to 12 cycles. TCRdb recomputed calls from the 5' RACE reads with MiXCR, one row per CDR3 protein. The data show around 820,000 distinct CDR3 sequences, with around 25% seen just once and approximately 3.7% held by the top ten. This same sample was also taken into another study, of T cells of mothers and their children.

Sequences were obtained from blood. Every receptor here comes from a boy younger than 18 in good health.

The rearrangement joins TRBV6-5 to TRBJ1-5; TRBD1 aligns across 8 bases. Germline CDR1 MNHEY, CDR2 SVGAGI. The CDR3 contains 15 residues. Losses at the gene ends were 6 bases for V and 3 bases for J; bases not matched to a gene: 7. CDR3 region: CASSRDRSPNQPQHF. The DNA for the CDR3 is TGTGCCAGCAGCCGGGACAGGAGTCCCAATCAGCCCCAGCATTTT.

CDR3 sequence reads: CASSLRAQGPQNIQYF. As DNA, the CDR3 is TGTGCCAGCAGCTTAAGGGCACAGGGGCCACAAAACATTCAGTACTTC. This sequence joins TRBV7-2 and TRBJ2-4; 7 nucleotides match TRBD1. The junction had 9 bases not matched to a gene; V was cut back by 2 bases and J by 5 bases. The CDR3 has 16 residues. Germline values: CDR1 SGHTA, CDR2 FQGNSA.

Only a few counts were recorded for this clonotype. This chain links TRBV2 with TRBJ2-1; 8 positions agree with TRBD2. Germline assignment: CDR1 SNHLY and CDR2 FYNNEI. This CDR3 comprises 15 residues. V shed 5 bases, J shed 8 bases, and the junction held 11 bases outside the gene matches. CDR3 DNA: TGTGCCAGCAGTCTAGCGGGCGGGACGCGCGATGAGCAGTTCTTC. As protein: CASSLAGGTRDEQFF.

The CDR3 protein is CATSRDPWNTGELFF. CDR3 nucleotide sequence: TGTGCCACCAGCAGAGATCCTTGGAACACCGGGGAGCTGTTTTTT. This chain joins TRBV15 and TRBJ2-2; no clear D. The CDR3 totals 15 residues. Germline assignment: CDR1 LNHNV and CDR2 YYDKDF (reference sequence). V lost 0 bases, J lost 1 base, and 6 bases lay in between.

This sequence joins TRBV4-3 and TRBJ2-7, with TRBD1 matching over 7 bases. After removal of 3 bases from V and 4 bases from J, the junction contained 12 bases not matched to a gene. The CDR3 loop spans 16 amino acids. Looked up from germline, CDR1 is LGHNA and CDR2 is YSLEER. The CDR3 here is CASSQDGTVGVYEQYF. The DNA for the CDR3 is TGCGCCAGCAGCCAGGACGGGACAGTTGGGGTATACGAGCAGTACTTC.

V is TRBV29-1 and J is TRBJ1-4; 9 positions match TRBD1. The germline V gene encodes CDR1 SQVTM and CDR2 ANQGSEA. Trimming at V came to 6 bases and at J to 6 bases, leaving 8 bases not matched to a gene. The length of the CDR3 is 14 residues. This chain's CDR3 is CSVRWGQGYEKLFF. In DNA form, the CDR3 reads TGCAGCGTCCGGTGGGGACAGGGATATGAAAAACTGTTTTTT.

The chain is built from TRBV6-2 or TRBV6-3 and TRBJ2-6; D not resolved. Between the trimmed V and J ends, which lost 6 bases and 2 bases, there was a span of 11 bases. The V gene's germline CDR1 is MNHEY and CDR2 SVGEGT. The CDR3 has 15 residues. For the CDR3, the DNA is TGTGCCAGCAGCCGACTCGGCACTGGGGCCAACGTCCTGACTTTC. This gives the protein CASSRLGTGANVLTF.

The chain has TRBV6-5 and TRBJ2-5; TRBD2 agrees at 7 bases. J was trimmed by 5 bases and V by 2 bases; bases with no gene match: 8. The CDR3 contains 15 residues. Looked up from germline, CDR1 is MNHEY and CDR2 is SVGAGI. The CDR3: CASSYGRGAGETQYF. CDR3 sequence (DNA): TGTGCCAGCAGTTACGGGAGGGGCGCGGGGGAGACCCAGTACTTC.

This clonotype was seen only a few times. The rearrangement uses TRBV6-1 and TRBJ1-2; 7 nucleotides line up with TRBD1. After removal of 11 bases from V and 4 bases from J, the junction contained 7 bases not matched to a gene. Germline lookup yields CDR1 MNHNS and CDR2 SASEGT. This CDR3 is 12 amino acids long. The DNA for the CDR3 is TGTGCCGGCCTAGGGGGCGCCTATGGCTACACCTTC. Its protein product is CAGLGGAYGYTF.

A few counts support this clonotype. The genes are TRBV20-1 and TRBJ2-5; unclear D gene. Germline V gene lookup returns CDR1 DFQATT and CDR2 SNEGSKA (reference sequence). The CDR3 sequence is 15 residues long. V was pared by 1 base and J by 3 bases, with 15 bases between. CDR3 sequence: CSARGIQAIKETQYF. CDR3 bases: TGCAGTGCTAGAGGTATCCAGGCGATTAAAGAGACCCAGTACTTC.